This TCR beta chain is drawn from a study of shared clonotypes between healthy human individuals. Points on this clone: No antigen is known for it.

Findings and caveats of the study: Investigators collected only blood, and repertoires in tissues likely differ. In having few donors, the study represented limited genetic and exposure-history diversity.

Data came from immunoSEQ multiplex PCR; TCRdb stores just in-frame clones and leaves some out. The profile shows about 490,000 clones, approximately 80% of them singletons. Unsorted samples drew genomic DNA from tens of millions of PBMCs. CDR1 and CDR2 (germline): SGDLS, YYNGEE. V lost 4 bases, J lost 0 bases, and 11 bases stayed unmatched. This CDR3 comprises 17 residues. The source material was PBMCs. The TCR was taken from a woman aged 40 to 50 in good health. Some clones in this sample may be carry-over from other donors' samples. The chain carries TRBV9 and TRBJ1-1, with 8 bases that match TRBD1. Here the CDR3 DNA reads TGTGCCAGCAGCCCGTGGGACAGGAGTTCTTTGAACACTGAAGCTTTCTTT. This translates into CASSPWDRSSLNTEAFF.